These 13 T cell receptor beta chains were sequenced from one sample in a study of cytomegalovirus exposure and HLA in healthy donors. PCR employed 60 Vbeta and 13 Jbeta primers. Profiling relied on immunoSEQ multiplex PCR, and the TCRdb table lists in-frame clones only, not all of them. The sample has 160,000 or so clones; almost 80% are singletons. The source material was PBMCs. These receptors all stem from a man in his forties in good health and CMV-seropositive.

The V and J genes are TRBV6-4 and TRBJ2-3; D is unclear. V was cut by 2 bases and J by 0 bases, with 6 bases left in between. Germline loops: CDR1 MRHNA, CDR2 SNTAGT. The CDR3 totals 14 residues. CDR3 DNA: TGTGCCAGCAGTGACGAGGCCAGCACAGATACGCAGTATTTT. Its translation is CASSDEASTDTQYF.

The chain combines TRBV7-2 with TRBJ1-2; D perhaps matches TRBD1 (6 bases). Trimming removed 6 bases at V and 2 bases at J, with 7 bases between. The germline V gene encodes CDR1 SGHTA and CDR2 FQGNSA. The CDR3 is 12 amino acids. CDR3 sequence reads: CASSTGNYGYTF. The CDR3 DNA reads as TGTGCCAGCAGTACAGGGAACTATGGCTACACCTTC.

The rearrangement joins TRBV9 to TRBJ1-2; D gene unclear. Germline CDR1 and CDR2: SGDLS and YYNGEE. V gave up 4 bases and J gave up 8 bases, with 18 bases separating them. This CDR3 is built from 14 residues. The CDR3 coding sequence is TGTGCCAGCAGCCCTAGGCCCTCTGGTGGGGGCTACACCTTC. Translation: CASSPRPSGGGYTF.

This clone has only a few counts. The junction and the germline gene differ at one end; a read error may be behind it. The genes are TRBV2 and TRBJ2-1; 8 bases fit TRBD1. The CDR3 consists of 15 residues. In germline, CDR1 is SNHLY, CDR2 FYNNEI. The CDR3: CASTEQGVLYNEQFF. The DNA for the CDR3 is TGTGCCAGCACTGAACAGGGGGTTTTGTACAATGAGCAGTTCTTC.

V is TRBV5-1 and J is TRBJ2-1; 9 nucleotides align to TRBD2. In germline, CDR1 is SGHRS, CDR2 YFSETQ. After removal of 4 bases from V and 6 bases from J, the junction contained 8 bases not matched to a gene. The CDR3 covers 15 residues. CDR3 nucleotide sequence: TGCGCCAGCAGCGGAAATAGCGGGGGTCCCAATGAGCAGTTCTTC. This sequence encodes CASSGNSGGPNEQFF. Full variable domain (remainder filled in from reference TRBV5-1 and TRBJ2-1): KAGVTQTPRYLIKTRGQQVTLSCSPISGHRSVSWYQQTPGQGLQFLFEYFSETQRNKGNFPGRFSGRQFSNSRSEMNVSTLELGDSALYLCASSGNSGGPNEQFFGPGTRLTVL.

The chain links TRBV6-6 to TRBJ2-3; D is possibly TRBD2 (5 bases). This CDR3 is 13 amino acids long. CDR1 MNHNY and CDR2 SVGAGI come from the germline V gene (reference sequence). The V and J ends lost 8 bases and 0 bases respectively, with 9 bases between them. CDR3 residues: CASGRASTDTQYF. The CDR3, as DNA: TGTGCCAGCGGGCGGGCTAGCACAGATACGCAGTATTTT.

This clone was observed once. The chain links TRBV18 to TRBJ2-7, with a tentative D call TRBD1 (5 bases). This CDR3 region has 15 residues. Per germline, CDR1 KGHSH and CDR2 LQKENI. Trimming pared 3 bases from V and 4 bases from J, leaving 16 bases between. The CDR3 sequence is CASSPTFQGGYEQYF. DNA for the CDR3: TGTGCCAGCTCACCTACGTTTCAGGGTGGGTACGAGCAGTACTTC. Full variable domain (outside the CDR3, taken from reference TRBV18 and TRBJ2-7): NAGVMQNPRHLVRRRGQEARLRCSPMKGHSHVYWYRQLPEEGLKFMVYLQKENIIDESGMPKERFSAEFPKEGPSILRIQQVVRGDSAAYFCASSPTFQGGYEQYFGPGTRLTVT.

The chain joins TRBV7-9 to TRBJ2-1; D might be TRBD2 (5 bases). The CDR3 sequence is 14 residues long. Trimming cost V 5 bases and J 0 bases, with 8 bases left between them. Germline CDR1 and CDR2: SEHNR and FQNEAQ (reference sequence). The CDR3 here is CASSSGSSYNEQFF. The CDR3 nucleotides read TGTGCCAGCAGCAGCGGTAGCTCCTACAATGAGCAGTTCTTC.

As concerns this clone: The same CDR3 arises from other DNA sequences in this sample as well. The chain uses TRBV27 and TRBJ1-1; D might be TRBD1 (6 bases). The CDR3 is 13 amino acids. Germline CDR1 and CDR2: MNHEY and SMNVEV (reference sequence). With 6 bases removed from V and 1 base from J, the gap between germline ends came to 9 bases. The CDR3 nucleotides read TGTGCCAGCAGCCCGGGACAGAACACTGAAGCTTTCTTT. Protein product: CASSPGQNTEAFF.

This clone was observed a few times. The CDR3 spells CAWNRGIAGELFF. The CDR3 nucleotides read TGTGCCTGGAACAGGGGAATCGCCGGGGAGCTGTTTTTT. The V and J genes are TRBV30 and TRBJ2-2; 7 bases are shared with TRBD1. Unmatched junction bases numbered 5, after V lost 4 bases and J lost 6 bases. The CDR3 contains 13 residues. Germline CDR1 reads GTSNPN; CDR2 reads SVGIG (reference sequence).

Only a few counts were recorded for this clone. J is TRBJ2-7 and V is TRBV29-1; D gene unclear. The CDR3 has 12 amino acids. Trimming took off 6 bases at V and 1 base at J, with 10 bases between the two ends. Germline CDR1 and CDR2: SQVTM and ANQGSEA. CDR3 DNA: TGCAGCGTCGCCGAGAGGTCCTACGAGCAGTACTTC. Its translation is CSVAERSYEQYF.

The V call is TRBV5-8, the J call TRBJ2-1; TRBD2 aligns across 10 bases. The CDR3 is 15 amino acids. In germline, CDR1 is SGHTS, CDR2 YDEGEE. After removal of 2 bases from V and 4 bases from J, the junction contained 3 bases not matched to a gene. In DNA, the CDR3 is TGTGCCAGCAGCTTAGGGACTAGCGCTTACAATGAGCAGTTCTTC. Protein product: CASSLGTSAYNEQFF.

The V and J genes are TRBV19 and TRBJ1-1; 9 bases line up with TRBD1. This CDR3 contains 17 residues. After removal of 3 bases from V and 3 bases from J, the junction contained 11 bases not matched to a gene. The germline V gene encodes CDR1 LNHDA and CDR2 SQIVND (reference sequence). CDR3 nucleotides: TGTGCCAGTAGTATGATAACACAGGGGGCGCGGTACACTGAAGCTTTCTTT. It encodes CASSMITQGARYTEAFF.